This entry is about one T cell receptor beta chain. Its target is unknown. This entry comes from a study of cytomegalovirus exposure and HLA in healthy donors. V lost 3 bases to trimming and J lost 8 bases, with 10 bases between them. There are 12 residues in the CDR3. Germline CDR1 reads SEHNR; CDR2 reads FQNEAQ (reference sequence). Vbeta (60) and Jbeta (13) primers were used in the PCR. Method: immunoSEQ multiplex PCR; TCRdb's copy keeps in-frame clones and lacks some. The sample yields around 200,000 clones, about 84% seen once. General study points: Near-uniform donor sequencing depth was presumed by presence/absence analyses.

The source of this sequence is a man in his forties or fifties in good health and CMV-seronegative. The chain has TRBV7-9 and TRBJ1-2; D perhaps matches TRBD1 (5 bases). The specimen sequenced was PBMCs. The CDR3 loop is CASSFTGYGYTF. In DNA, the CDR3 is TGTGCCAGCAGCTTCACAGGATACGGCTACACCTTC.